Detailed here is one T cell receptor (beta chain). Its target is not known. Germline-derived CDR1 and CDR2 are SGDLS and YYNGEE. The CDR3 loop spans 14 amino acids. V was pared by 0 bases and J by 3 bases, with 3 bases of the junction left unmatched. The sample belongs to a study of T cells in Graves' hyperthyroidism and ophthalmopathy. Study conclusions and caveats: Blood also showed most of the thyroid clonotypes that were expanded above 0.001.

Exclusion followed for patients with uncontrolled infection, other autoimmune disease, pregnancy or lactation. Clinical symptoms, serum thyroxine and TRAb, thyroid ultrasound and orbital computed tomography together formed the diagnostic basis. Amplified TCR beta CDR3 regions derived from RNA transcripts. During a first-round RT-PCR of the TCR CDR3, the HTBI primer set was used. MiXCR, run by TCRdb on the multiplex PCR reads, gives a single entry per CDR3 protein. The sample records approximately 640,000 distinct CDR3 sequences, less than 45% being singletons. This chain connects TRBV9 to TRBJ2-7; 7 bases map to TRBD1. The source material was peripheral blood or thyroid tissue (not recorded which). The sequence came from an adult man with Graves' disease, either hyperthyroidism or ophthalmopathy (not recorded which). The CDR3 sequence is CASSVGNRGYEQYF. CDR3 DNA: TGTGCCAGCAGCGTAGGGAACAGGGGCTACGAGCAGTACTTC.